Each of the 2 T cell receptor beta chains below was sequenced from the same sample in a study of blood T cell repertoires in COVID-19 (dated by TCRdb to 2018 to 2020). The library relied on the immunoSEQ multiplex PCR assay. TCRdb took over this immuneACCESS table, retaining in-frame rearrangements with V and J assigned. Such tables are incomplete; in checked studies, under half of the missing clones stem from an unresolved V gene, and the remainder is unexplained. In all, the sample holds almost 250,000 clones, and 86% of those were seen once. The top ten clones comprise approximately 5% of the sample. The sample was peripheral blood. Receptors originate from a woman older than 75 with COVID-19, enrolled during active disease.

The chain recombines TRBV5-1 with TRBJ2-3; a possible D gene is TRBD2 (7 bases). V lost 0 bases to trimming and J lost 8 bases, with 16 bases between them. CDR1 and CDR2 from the germline V gene are SGHRS and YFSETQ. CDR3 length equals 15 residues. CDR3 sequence: CASSLEGDYLITQYF. CDR3 coding DNA: TGCGCCAGCAGCTTGGAGGGGGACTACTTAATTACGCAGTATTTT.

Of note for this clone: The sample contains more than one DNA sequence encoding this CDR3. The rearrangement links TRBV28 to TRBJ2-7; D remains unclear. V gave up 4 bases and J gave up 0 bases, with 4 bases separating them. The CDR3 loop spans 12 amino acids. Germline lookup yields CDR1 MDHEN and CDR2 SYDVKM. CDR3 residues: CASSSSSYEQYF. In nucleotides, the CDR3 is TGTGCCAGCAGTTCGAGCTCCTACGAGCAGTACTTC.